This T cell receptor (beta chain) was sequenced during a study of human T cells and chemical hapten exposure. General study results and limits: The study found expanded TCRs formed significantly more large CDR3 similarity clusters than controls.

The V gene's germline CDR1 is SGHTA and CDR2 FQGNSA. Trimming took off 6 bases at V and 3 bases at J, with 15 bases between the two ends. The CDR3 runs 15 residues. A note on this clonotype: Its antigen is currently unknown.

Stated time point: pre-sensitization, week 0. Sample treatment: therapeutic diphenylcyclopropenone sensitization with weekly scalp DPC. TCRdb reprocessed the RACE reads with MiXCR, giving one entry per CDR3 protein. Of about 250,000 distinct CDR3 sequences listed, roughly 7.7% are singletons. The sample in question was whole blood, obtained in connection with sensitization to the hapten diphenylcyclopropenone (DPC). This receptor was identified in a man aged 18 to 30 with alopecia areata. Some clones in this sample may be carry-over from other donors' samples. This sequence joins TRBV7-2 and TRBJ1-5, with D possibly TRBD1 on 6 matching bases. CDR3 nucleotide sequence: TGTGCCAGCAGTCTTATCCAGGGGACCAATCAGCCCCAGCATTTT. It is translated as CASSLIQGTNQPQHF.